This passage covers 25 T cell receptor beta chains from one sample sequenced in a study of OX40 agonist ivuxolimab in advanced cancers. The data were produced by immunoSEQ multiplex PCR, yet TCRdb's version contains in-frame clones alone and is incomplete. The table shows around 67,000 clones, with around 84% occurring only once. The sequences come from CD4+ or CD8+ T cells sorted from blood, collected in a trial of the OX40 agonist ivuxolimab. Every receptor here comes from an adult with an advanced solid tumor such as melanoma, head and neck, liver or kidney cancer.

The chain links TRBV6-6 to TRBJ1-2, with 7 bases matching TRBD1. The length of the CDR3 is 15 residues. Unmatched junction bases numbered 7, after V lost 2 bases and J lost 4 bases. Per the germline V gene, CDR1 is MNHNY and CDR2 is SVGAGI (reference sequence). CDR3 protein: CASSYPRDRLYGYTF. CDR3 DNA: TGTGCCAGCAGTTACCCTAGGGACAGACTCTATGGCTACACCTTC.

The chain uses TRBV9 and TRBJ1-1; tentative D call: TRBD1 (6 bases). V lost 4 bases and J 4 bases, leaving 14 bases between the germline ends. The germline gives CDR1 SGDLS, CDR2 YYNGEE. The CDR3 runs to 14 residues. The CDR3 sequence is CASSPQGGSTEAFF. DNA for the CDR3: TGTGCCAGCAGCCCCCAAGGGGGAAGCACTGAAGCTTTCTTT.

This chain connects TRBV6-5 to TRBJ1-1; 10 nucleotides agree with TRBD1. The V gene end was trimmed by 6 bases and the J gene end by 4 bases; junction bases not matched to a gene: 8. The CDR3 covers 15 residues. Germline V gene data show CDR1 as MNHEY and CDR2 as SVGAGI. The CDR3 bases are TGTGCCAGCAGCCGGTTTCGGACAGGGGGCACTGAAGCTTTCTTT. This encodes CASSRFRTGGTEAFF.

The CDR3 spells CASTRGQGTPSYNEQFF. CDR3 coding DNA: TGTGCCAGTACAAGGGGTCAGGGAACACCCTCCTACAATGAGCAGTTCTTC. This chain uses TRBV19 with TRBJ2-1, with D possibly being TRBD1 (5 bases). There are 17 residues in the CDR3. Trimming removed 7 bases from V and 0 bases from J, with 19 bases in between. Germline V lookup: CDR1 LNHDA, CDR2 SQIVND (reference sequence).

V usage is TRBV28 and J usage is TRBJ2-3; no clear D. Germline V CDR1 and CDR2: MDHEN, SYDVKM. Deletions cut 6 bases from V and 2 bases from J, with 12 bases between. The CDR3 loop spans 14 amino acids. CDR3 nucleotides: TGTGCCAGCAGCCCAGTCGATCCCACAGATACGCAGTATTTT. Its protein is CASSPVDPTDTQYF.

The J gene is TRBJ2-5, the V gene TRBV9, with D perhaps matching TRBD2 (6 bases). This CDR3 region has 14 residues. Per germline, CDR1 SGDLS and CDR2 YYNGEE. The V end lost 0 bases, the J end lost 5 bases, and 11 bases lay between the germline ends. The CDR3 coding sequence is TGTGCCAGCAGCGTAGACCCGGGGGTTGAGACCCAGTACTTC. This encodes CASSVDPGVETQYF.

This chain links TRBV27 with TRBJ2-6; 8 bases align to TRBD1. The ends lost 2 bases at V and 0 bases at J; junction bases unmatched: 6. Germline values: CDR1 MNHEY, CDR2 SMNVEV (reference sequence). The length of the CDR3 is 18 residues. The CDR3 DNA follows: TGTGCCAGCAGTTTAAAGACAGGGGCGAGCTCTGGGGCCAACGTCCTGACTTTC. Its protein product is CASSLKTGASSGANVLTF.

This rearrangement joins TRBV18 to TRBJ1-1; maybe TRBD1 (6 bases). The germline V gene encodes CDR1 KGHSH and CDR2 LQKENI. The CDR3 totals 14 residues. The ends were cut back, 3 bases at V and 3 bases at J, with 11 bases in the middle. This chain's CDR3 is CASSPIGGDTEAFF. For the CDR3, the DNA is TGTGCCAGCTCACCCATAGGGGGGGACACTGAAGCTTTCTTT.

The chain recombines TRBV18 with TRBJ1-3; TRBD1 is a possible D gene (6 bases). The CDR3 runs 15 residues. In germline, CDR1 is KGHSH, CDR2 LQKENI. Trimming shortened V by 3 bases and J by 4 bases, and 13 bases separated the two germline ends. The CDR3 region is CASSPSGTTGNTIYF. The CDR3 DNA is TGTGCCAGCTCACCTTCCGGGACAACGGGAAACACCATATATTTT.

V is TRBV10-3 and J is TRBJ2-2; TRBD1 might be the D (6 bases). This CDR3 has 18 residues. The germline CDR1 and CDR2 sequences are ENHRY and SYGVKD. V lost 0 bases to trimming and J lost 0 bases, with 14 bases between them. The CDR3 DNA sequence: TGTGCCATCAGTGAGTCGATGGGACAACGGTCGAACACCGGGGAGCTGTTTTTT. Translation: CAISESMGQRSNTGELFF.

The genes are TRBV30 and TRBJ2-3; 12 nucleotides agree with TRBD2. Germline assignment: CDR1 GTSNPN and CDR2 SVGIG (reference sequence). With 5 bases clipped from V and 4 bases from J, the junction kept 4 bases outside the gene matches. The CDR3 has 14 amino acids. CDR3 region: CAWRTSGISDTQYF. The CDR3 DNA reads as TGTGCCTGGCGGACTAGCGGGATTTCAGATACGCAGTATTTT.

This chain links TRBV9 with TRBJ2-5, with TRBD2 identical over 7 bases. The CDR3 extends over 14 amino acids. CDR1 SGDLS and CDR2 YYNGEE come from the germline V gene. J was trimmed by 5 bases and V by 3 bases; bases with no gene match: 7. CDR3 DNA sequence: TGTGCCAGCAGCGATCACGGGGGGTGGGAGACCCAGTACTTC. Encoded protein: CASSDHGGWETQYF.

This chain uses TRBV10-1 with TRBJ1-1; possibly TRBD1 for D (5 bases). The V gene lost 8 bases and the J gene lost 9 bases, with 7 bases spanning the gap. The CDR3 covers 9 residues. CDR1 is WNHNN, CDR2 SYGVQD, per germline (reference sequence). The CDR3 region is CASEGKAFF. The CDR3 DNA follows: TGCGCCAGCGAGGGGAAAGCTTTCTTT.

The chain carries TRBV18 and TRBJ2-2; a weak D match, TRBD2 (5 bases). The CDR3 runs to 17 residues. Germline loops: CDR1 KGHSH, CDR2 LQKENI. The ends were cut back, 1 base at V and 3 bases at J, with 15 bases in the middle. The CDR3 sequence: CASSPQIEGRDTGELFF. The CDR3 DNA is TGTGCCAGCTCACCACAAATTGAGGGTCGGGACACCGGGGAGCTGTTTTTT. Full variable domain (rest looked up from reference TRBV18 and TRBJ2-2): NAGVMQNPRHLVRRRGQEARLRCSPMKGHSHVYWYRQLPEEGLKFMVYLQKENIIDESGMPKERFSAEFPKEGPSILRIQQVVRGDSAAYFCASSPQIEGRDTGELFFGEGSRLTVL.

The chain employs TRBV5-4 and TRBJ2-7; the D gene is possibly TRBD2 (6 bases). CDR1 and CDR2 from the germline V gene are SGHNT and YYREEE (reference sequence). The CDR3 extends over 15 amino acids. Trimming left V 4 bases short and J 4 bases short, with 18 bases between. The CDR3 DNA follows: TGTGCCAGCAGCCCCGGGGACTTGCGGGCATACGAGCAGTACTTC. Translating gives CASSPGDLRAYEQYF.

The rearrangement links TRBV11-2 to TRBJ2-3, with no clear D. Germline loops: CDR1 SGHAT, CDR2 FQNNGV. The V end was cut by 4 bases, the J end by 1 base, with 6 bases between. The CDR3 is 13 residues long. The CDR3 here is CASSSRGTDTQYF. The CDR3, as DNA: TGTGCCAGCAGCTCCCGGGGCACAGATACGCAGTATTTT.

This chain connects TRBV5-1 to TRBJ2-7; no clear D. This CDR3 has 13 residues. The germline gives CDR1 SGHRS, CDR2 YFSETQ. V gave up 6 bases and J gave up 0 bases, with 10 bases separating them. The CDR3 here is CASMDPSSYEQYF. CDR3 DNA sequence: TGCGCCAGCATGGACCCCAGCTCCTACGAGCAGTACTTC.

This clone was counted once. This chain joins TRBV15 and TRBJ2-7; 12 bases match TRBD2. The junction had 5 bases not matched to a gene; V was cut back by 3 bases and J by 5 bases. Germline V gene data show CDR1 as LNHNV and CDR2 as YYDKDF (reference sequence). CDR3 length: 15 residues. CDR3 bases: TGTGCCACCAGCAGCTTGACTAGCGGGAGCGACGAGCAGTACTTC. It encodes CATSSLTSGSDEQYF. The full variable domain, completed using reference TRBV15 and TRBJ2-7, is DAMVIQNPRYQVTQFGKPVTLSCSQTLNHNVMYWYQQKSSQAPKLLFHYYDKDFNNEADTPDNFQSRRPNTSFCFLDIRSPGLGDTAMYLCATSSLTSGSDEQYFGPGTRLTVT.

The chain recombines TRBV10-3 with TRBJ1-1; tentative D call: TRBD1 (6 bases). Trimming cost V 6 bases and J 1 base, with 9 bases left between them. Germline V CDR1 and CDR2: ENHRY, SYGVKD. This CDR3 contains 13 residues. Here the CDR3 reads CAIRRTENTEAFF. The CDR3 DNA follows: TGTGCCATCAGAAGGACAGAGAACACTGAAGCTTTCTTT.

The CDR3: CASRRQGSNSPLHF. The CDR3 DNA follows: TGTGCCAGCAGGAGACAGGGCTCTAATTCACCCCTCCACTTT. V gene TRBV6-5 combines with J gene TRBJ1-6; 7 bases align to TRBD1. V lost 6 bases, J lost 6 bases, and 5 bases stayed unmatched. The CDR3 has 14 residues. CDR1 is MNHEY and CDR2 is SVGAGI in the germline V gene.

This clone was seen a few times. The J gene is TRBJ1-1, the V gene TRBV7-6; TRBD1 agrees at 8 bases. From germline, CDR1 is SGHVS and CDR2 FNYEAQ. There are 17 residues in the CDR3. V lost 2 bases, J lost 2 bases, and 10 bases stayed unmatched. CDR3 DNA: TGTGCCAGCAGCTTAAGGACCGGGACAGGCGCCAACACTGAAGCTTTCTTT. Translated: CASSLRTGTGANTEAFF.

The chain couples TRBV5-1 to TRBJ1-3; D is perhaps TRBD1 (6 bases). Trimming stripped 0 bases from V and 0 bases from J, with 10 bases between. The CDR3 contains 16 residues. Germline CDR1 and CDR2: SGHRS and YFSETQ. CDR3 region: CASSLAEQGSGNTIYF. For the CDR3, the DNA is TGCGCCAGCAGCTTGGCCGAACAGGGCTCTGGAAACACCATATATTTT.

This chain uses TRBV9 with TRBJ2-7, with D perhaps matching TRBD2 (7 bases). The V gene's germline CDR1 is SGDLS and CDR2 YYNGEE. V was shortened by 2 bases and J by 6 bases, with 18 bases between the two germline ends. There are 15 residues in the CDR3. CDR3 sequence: CASSVSQFRGGEQYF. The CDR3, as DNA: TGTGCCAGCAGCGTCTCTCAGTTTAGGGGGGGCGAGCAGTACTTC.

CDR3: CASSQDAGDSYEQYF. DNA of the CDR3: TGCGCCAGCAGCCAAGATGCGGGAGATTCCTACGAGCAGTACTTC. This chain joins TRBV4-3 and TRBJ2-7; TRBD2 matches at 7 bases. The length of the CDR3 is 15 residues. V dropped 0 bases and J dropped 1; count of bases not matched to a gene: 3. Germline assignment: CDR1 LGHNA and CDR2 YSLEER.

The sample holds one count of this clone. CDR3 DNA: TGTGCCAGTAGTATTACCCAAGGGGCCCAGAACACTGAAGCTTTCTTT. This encodes CASSITQGAQNTEAFF. V gene TRBV19 combines with J gene TRBJ1-1; D might be TRBD1 (5 bases). The CDR3 is made up of 16 amino acids. Between the trimmed V and J ends, which lost 3 bases and 1 base, there was a span of 15 bases. Germline V gene sequence: CDR1 LNHDA, CDR2 SQIVND (reference sequence).